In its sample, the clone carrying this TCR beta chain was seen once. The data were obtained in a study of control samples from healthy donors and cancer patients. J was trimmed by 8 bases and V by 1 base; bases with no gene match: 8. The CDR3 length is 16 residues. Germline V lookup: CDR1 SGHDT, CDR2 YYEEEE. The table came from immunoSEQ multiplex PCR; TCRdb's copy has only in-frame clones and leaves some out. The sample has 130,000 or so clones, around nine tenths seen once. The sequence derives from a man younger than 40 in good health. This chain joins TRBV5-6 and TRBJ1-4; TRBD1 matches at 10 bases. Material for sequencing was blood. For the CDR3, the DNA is TGTGCCAGCAGCTTGATAACCGGGACAGGGGTGGAAAAACTGTTTTTT. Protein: CASSLITGTGVEKLFF.